The 4 T cell receptor beta chains given below trace back to one sample, sequenced in a study of T cells in Graves' hyperthyroidism and ophthalmopathy. Amplification yielded TCR beta CDR3 regions, with RNA transcripts as the source. With the HTBI primer set, the TCR CDR3 went through a first round of RT-PCR. TCRdb itself ran the multiplex PCR reads through MiXCR, one entry per CDR3 protein. The sample has roughly 280,000 distinct CDR3 sequences; approximately 21% are singletons. Sequenced: blood. These receptors were collected from a young man with Graves' ophthalmopathy.

There are many counts of this clonotype. J is TRBJ2-7 and V is TRBV12-3 or TRBV12-4; no clear D. V was clipped by 5 bases and J by 4 bases, with 18 bases between them. The CDR3 has 15 residues. The CDR3 spells CASSLSEIDRYEQYF. The DNA for the CDR3 is TGTGCCAGCAGTCTGTCGGAGATCGATAGATACGAGCAGTACTTC.

The chain combines TRBV7-9 with TRBJ2-1; 12 nucleotides agree with TRBD2. The J segment lost 9 bases and the V segment lost 6 bases, leaving 6 bases of the junction unmatched. This CDR3 comprises 14 residues. CDR1 and CDR2 from the germline V gene are SEHNR and FQNEAQ (reference sequence). The CDR3 protein is CASRAGLAGIEQFF. The CDR3 coding sequence is TGTGCCAGCAGAGCGGGACTAGCGGGTATTGAGCAGTTCTTC.

This clonotype was recorded at least ten times. The V call is TRBV5-1, the J call TRBJ1-5, with a possible D match to TRBD1 (6 bases). Trimming took 4 bases from V and 5 from J, leaving 16 bases between them. Germline V CDR1 and CDR2: SGHRS, YFSETQ. This CDR3 has 15 amino acids. In nucleotides, the CDR3 is TGCGCCAGCAGCCAAACAGGGATGGGGGATCAGCCCCAGCATTTT. Protein: CASSQTGMGDQPQHF.

The V gene is TRBV7-9, the J gene TRBJ2-7; D unresolved. Germline values: CDR1 SEHNR, CDR2 FQNEAQ (reference sequence). This CDR3 spans 14 amino acids. The ends were cut back, 5 bases at V and 0 bases at J, with 11 bases in the middle. This CDR3 is CASSLDMSSYEQYF. The CDR3 DNA reads as TGTGCCAGCAGCCTAGACATGTCCTCCTACGAGCAGTACTTC.